One and the same sample provided the 25 T cell receptor beta chains below, sequenced in a study of T cells after yellow fever vaccination. TCRdb re-called the 5' RACE reads with MiXCR, one entry per CDR3 protein. The sample includes 100,000 to 150,000 distinct CDR3 sequences, roughly 15% of them seen just once. The source material was CD8+ T cells sorted from PBMCs, sampled 5 days after the yellow fever booster vaccination. These receptor sequences come from a man aged 18-30 years who received the YFV17D yellow fever vaccine.

This chain uses TRBV11-1 with TRBJ2-3; D possibly corresponds to TRBD2 (7 bases). The CDR3 runs to 15 residues. Germline CDR1 is SGHAT and CDR2 is FQDESV (reference sequence). Deletions cut 5 bases from V and 0 bases from J, with 12 bases between. The CDR3 sequence is CASSPAGASTDTQYF. For the CDR3, the DNA is TGTGCCAGCAGCCCGGCGGGGGCTAGCACAGATACGCAGTATTTT. Together with reference TRBV11-1 and TRBJ2-3, the CDR3 gives the full variable domain: EAEVAQSPRYKITEKSQAVAFWCDPISGHATLYWYRQILGQGPELLVQFQDESVVDDSQLPKDRFSAERLKGVDSTLKIQPAELGDSAMYLCASSPAGASTDTQYFGPGTRLTVL.

This clonotype appeared a few times. The genes are TRBV7-9 and TRBJ2-7; D is undetermined. Germline V gene data show CDR1 as SEHNR and CDR2 as FQNEAQ (reference sequence). V was shortened by 0 bases and J by 0 bases, with 15 bases between the two germline ends. This CDR3 region has 17 residues. CDR3 coding DNA: TGTGCCAGCAGCTTAGCCTTTGCAGGCCGAAGCTCCTACGAGCAGTACTTC. It specifies CASSLAFAGRSSYEQYF.

A few counts support this clonotype. The chain couples TRBV7-9 to TRBJ2-7, with 11 bases matching TRBD1. Per the germline V gene, CDR1 is SEHNR and CDR2 is FQNEAQ (reference sequence). The trim removed 0 bases at V and 6 bases at J, leaving 1 base unmatched. This CDR3 is 14 amino acids long. The CDR3, as DNA: TGTGCCAGCAGCTTAGCGGGACAGGGGGGCGAGCAGTACTTC. Amino acids: CASSLAGQGGEQYF. The variable domain in full, completed from reference TRBV7-9 and TRBJ2-7, reads DTGVSQNPRHKITKRGQNVTFRCDPISEHNRLYWYRQTLGQGPEFLTYFQNEAQLEKSRLLSDRFSAERPKGSFSTLEIQRTEQGDSAMYLCASSLAGQGGEQYFGPGTRLTVT.

The rearrangement uses TRBV9 and TRBJ2-2, with TRBD2 identical over 10 bases. The CDR3 covers 15 residues. Germline CDR1 SGDLS, CDR2 YYNGEE. V lost 5 bases and J lost 6; bases outside the gene matches: 7. Here the CDR3 reads CASRATSGAAGELFF. The CDR3 nucleotides read TGTGCCAGCAGGGCAACTAGCGGGGCGGCCGGGGAGCTGTTTTTT.

The chain carries TRBV27 and TRBJ1-4; 11 nucleotides agree with TRBD1. The CDR3 is 15 residues long. CDR1 is MNHEY and CDR2 is SMNVEV in the germline V gene (reference sequence). The V and J ends lost 5 bases and 6 bases, in that order; junction bases with no gene match: 5. In DNA form, the CDR3 reads TGTGCCAGCAGTCCCCGGGACAGGGGGTATGAAAAACTGTTTTTT. Translating gives CASSPRDRGYEKLFF.

This chain links TRBV4-2 with TRBJ1-1; D is unclear. V dropped 1 base and J dropped 0 bases, with 15 bases sitting between them. This CDR3 has 17 amino acids. Germline values: CDR1 LGHNA, CDR2 YNFKEQ. The CDR3 sequence is CASSQGEAVELNTEAFF. Here the CDR3 DNA reads TGTGCCAGCAGCCAAGGGGAGGCAGTTGAGTTGAACACTGAAGCTTTCTTT.

This clonotype was recorded a few times. The rearrangement joins TRBV4-2 to TRBJ2-1; 7 bases agree with TRBD2. The CDR3 runs 16 residues. Trimming took 4 bases from V and 8 from J; bases not matched to a gene: 14. Germline CDR1 is LGHNA and CDR2 is YNFKEQ. The CDR3 here is CASSPPGSSGQDEQFF. The DNA for the CDR3 is TGTGCCAGCAGCCCCCCCGGTAGTAGCGGGCAGGATGAGCAGTTCTTC.

The chain recombines TRBV29-1 with TRBJ2-7; D remains ambiguous. V dropped 6 bases and J dropped 0 bases, with 12 bases sitting between them. This CDR3 region has 13 residues. Germline V CDR1 and CDR2: SQVTM, ANQGSEA. The CDR3 region is CSVETVNSYEQYF. The CDR3 bases are TGCAGCGTCGAGACGGTTAACTCCTACGAGCAGTACTTC.

This clonotype was observed a few times. The chain recombines TRBV6-5 with TRBJ2-4; D gene ambiguous. Looked up from germline, CDR1 is MNHEY and CDR2 is SVGAGI. Trimming took off 5 bases at V and 0 bases at J, with 8 bases between the two ends. The CDR3 runs to 14 residues. The CDR3 loop is CASSKILAKNIQYF. The CDR3 DNA follows: TGTGCCAGCAGTAAGATCTTAGCCAAAAACATTCAGTACTTC.

On this clonotype itself: A junction end diverges from the germline sequence, so it may reflect a read error. This chain joins TRBV14 and TRBJ1-1, with D uncertain. Germline loops: CDR1 SGHDN, CDR2 FVKESK. The CDR3 runs 13 residues. The CDR3 DNA reads as TGTGCCAGCAGCCAAATTTGGTACACTGAAGATTTCTTT. Residues: CASSQIWYTEDFF.

This clonotype was counted a few times. The chain links TRBV6-1 to TRBJ2-1; the match to TRBD2 covers 10 bases. The CDR3 loop spans 16 amino acids. J was trimmed by 7 bases and V by 9 bases; bases with no gene match: 15. CDR1 is MNHNS, CDR2 SASEGT, per germline. CDR3 sequence: CASVPLAGDEINEQFF. DNA for the CDR3: TGTGCCAGTGTTCCGCTAGCGGGGGACGAAATAAATGAGCAGTTCTTC.

The genes are TRBV6-2 or TRBV6-3 and TRBJ2-7; D assignment may be TRBD1 or TRBD2 (5 bases each). The CDR3 is 12 residues long. V lost 9 bases and J 2 bases, leaving 11 bases between the germline ends. The germline CDR1 and CDR2 sequences are MNHEY and SVGEGT. This CDR3 is CASGTRPYEQYF. DNA for the CDR3: TGTGCCAGTGGGACCAGGCCCTACGAGCAGTACTTC.

CDR3 bases: TGTGCCAGCAGCCAGTCGAGGGGGCCTGGAAACACCATATATTTT. This encodes CASSQSRGPGNTIYF. The chain uses TRBV4-2 and TRBJ1-3; 7 bases agree with TRBD1. With V trimmed by 3 bases and J by 2 bases, 4 bases remained unmatched. The CDR3 is 15 amino acids. Germline-derived CDR1 and CDR2 are LGHNA and YNFKEQ.

This clonotype was counted a few times. The V gene is TRBV19, the J gene TRBJ1-1, with D maybe TRBD1 (6 bases). Trimming left V 5 bases short and J 4 bases short, with 14 bases between. CDR3 length: 14 residues. Germline values: CDR1 LNHDA, CDR2 SQIVND (reference sequence). Here the CDR3 reads CASSLTGRGTEAFF. CDR3 coding DNA: TGTGCCAGTAGTCTAACAGGGCGGGGCACTGAAGCTTTCTTT.

This clonotype was detected a few times. The chain joins TRBV3-1 to TRBJ2-5; D is undetermined. The CDR3 length is 13 residues. Trimming stripped 8 bases from V and 3 bases from J, with 13 bases between. Germline assignment: CDR1 LGHDT and CDR2 YNNKEL (reference sequence). CDR3 in amino acids: CASYEVGEETQYF. The CDR3, as DNA: TGTGCCAGCTACGAGGTTGGGGAAGAGACCCAGTACTTC.

The gene calls are TRBV7-9 and TRBJ1-1; no firm D call. Trimming shortened V by 4 bases and J by 6 bases, and 18 bases separated the two germline ends. Looked up from germline, CDR1 is SEHNR and CDR2 is FQNEAQ (reference sequence). This CDR3 region has 15 residues. CDR3 sequence reads: CASSSETHSGAEAFF. CDR3 DNA: TGTGCCAGCAGCTCTGAAACCCACAGCGGAGCTGAAGCTTTCTTT.

This clonotype was detected only a few times. The chain carries TRBV19 and TRBJ1-1, with D perhaps TRBD1 (5 bases). V was cut by 9 bases and J by 0 bases, with 17 bases left in between. Per germline, CDR1 LNHDA and CDR2 SQIVND (reference sequence). This CDR3 has 15 amino acids. CDR3 sequence: CASKLSGTLNTEAFF. In DNA, the CDR3 is TGTGCCAGCAAGTTAAGCGGGACCTTGAACACTGAAGCTTTCTTT.

The gene calls are TRBV9 and TRBJ2-5, with TRBD2 matching 9 bases. Germline assignment: CDR1 SGDLS and CDR2 YYNGEE. The junction had 8 bases not matched to a gene; V was cut back by 0 bases and J by 5 bases. This CDR3 has 16 residues. Here the CDR3 DNA reads TGTGCCAGCAGCGTAGTGGCGGGGGGGCCGGGGGAGACCCAGTACTTC. Its protein product is CASSVVAGGPGETQYF.

This clonotype was seen a few times. The J gene is TRBJ2-1, the V gene TRBV7-9, with D perhaps TRBD2 (5 bases). V gave up 5 bases and J gave up 3 bases, with 11 bases separating them. The CDR3 is 14 amino acids. Germline lookup yields CDR1 SEHNR and CDR2 FQNEAQ (reference sequence). CDR3 residues: CASSPERDYNEQFF. In DNA, the CDR3 is TGTGCCAGCAGCCCTGAGAGGGACTACAATGAGCAGTTCTTC.

This chain links TRBV2 with TRBJ2-7, with D unclear. Germline V gene sequence: CDR1 SNHLY, CDR2 FYNNEI. This CDR3 is 13 amino acids long. Trimming stripped 1 base from V and 2 bases from J, with 6 bases between. The CDR3 sequence is CASSEGITYEQYF. CDR3 DNA sequence: TGTGCCAGCAGTGAAGGCATTACCTACGAGCAGTACTTC.

This clonotype showed up just a few times. The chain joins TRBV6-1 to TRBJ1-2; 8 bases are shared with TRBD1. The CDR3 has 13 residues. The germline V gene encodes CDR1 MNHNS and CDR2 SASEGT. The V gene end was trimmed by 7 bases and the J gene end by 5 bases; junction bases not matched to a gene: 6. The CDR3, as DNA: TGTGCCAGCATCACCCGGACAGGGTATGGCTACACCTTC. Protein sequence: CASITRTGYGYTF.

This chain links TRBV7-9 with TRBJ2-5; D may be TRBD2 (6 bases). CDR3 length: 15 amino acids. Trimming left V 3 bases short and J 3 bases short, with 14 bases between. Germline-derived CDR1 and CDR2 are SEHNR and FQNEAQ (reference sequence). The CDR3 loop reads CASSFARGSKETQYF. The CDR3 DNA is TGTGCCAGCAGCTTTGCTCGGGGGAGTAAAGAGACCCAGTACTTC.

V is TRBV7-8 and J is TRBJ2-1; D perhaps matches TRBD1 (5 bases). Per the germline V gene, CDR1 is SGHVS and CDR2 is FQNEAQ. The CDR3 runs to 15 residues. Trimming pared 1 base from V and 6 bases from J, leaving 13 bases between. The CDR3: CASSLDRQGGNEQFF. CDR3 DNA sequence: TGTGCCAGCAGCTTAGATCGGCAGGGCGGCAATGAGCAGTTCTTC.

The chain couples TRBV4-3 to TRBJ1-2; TRBD1 matches 10 bases. There are 14 residues in the CDR3. With 1 base clipped from V and 6 bases from J, the junction kept 2 bases outside the gene matches. The germline V gene has CDR1 LGHNA and CDR2 YSLEER. The CDR3 spells CASSQGQGANGYTF. CDR3 in DNA: TGCGCCAGCAGCCAAGGACAGGGGGCCAATGGCTACACCTTC.

This chain connects TRBV11-2 to TRBJ2-7; 7 bases map to TRBD1. Per germline, CDR1 SGHAT and CDR2 FQNNGV. Trimming removed 4 bases from V and 3 bases from J; junction bases left unmatched: 3. The length of the CDR3 is 13 residues. The CDR3 DNA sequence: TGTGCCAGCAGCTCCCGGGACAGCTACGAGCAGTACTTC. Encoded protein: CASSSRDSYEQYF.